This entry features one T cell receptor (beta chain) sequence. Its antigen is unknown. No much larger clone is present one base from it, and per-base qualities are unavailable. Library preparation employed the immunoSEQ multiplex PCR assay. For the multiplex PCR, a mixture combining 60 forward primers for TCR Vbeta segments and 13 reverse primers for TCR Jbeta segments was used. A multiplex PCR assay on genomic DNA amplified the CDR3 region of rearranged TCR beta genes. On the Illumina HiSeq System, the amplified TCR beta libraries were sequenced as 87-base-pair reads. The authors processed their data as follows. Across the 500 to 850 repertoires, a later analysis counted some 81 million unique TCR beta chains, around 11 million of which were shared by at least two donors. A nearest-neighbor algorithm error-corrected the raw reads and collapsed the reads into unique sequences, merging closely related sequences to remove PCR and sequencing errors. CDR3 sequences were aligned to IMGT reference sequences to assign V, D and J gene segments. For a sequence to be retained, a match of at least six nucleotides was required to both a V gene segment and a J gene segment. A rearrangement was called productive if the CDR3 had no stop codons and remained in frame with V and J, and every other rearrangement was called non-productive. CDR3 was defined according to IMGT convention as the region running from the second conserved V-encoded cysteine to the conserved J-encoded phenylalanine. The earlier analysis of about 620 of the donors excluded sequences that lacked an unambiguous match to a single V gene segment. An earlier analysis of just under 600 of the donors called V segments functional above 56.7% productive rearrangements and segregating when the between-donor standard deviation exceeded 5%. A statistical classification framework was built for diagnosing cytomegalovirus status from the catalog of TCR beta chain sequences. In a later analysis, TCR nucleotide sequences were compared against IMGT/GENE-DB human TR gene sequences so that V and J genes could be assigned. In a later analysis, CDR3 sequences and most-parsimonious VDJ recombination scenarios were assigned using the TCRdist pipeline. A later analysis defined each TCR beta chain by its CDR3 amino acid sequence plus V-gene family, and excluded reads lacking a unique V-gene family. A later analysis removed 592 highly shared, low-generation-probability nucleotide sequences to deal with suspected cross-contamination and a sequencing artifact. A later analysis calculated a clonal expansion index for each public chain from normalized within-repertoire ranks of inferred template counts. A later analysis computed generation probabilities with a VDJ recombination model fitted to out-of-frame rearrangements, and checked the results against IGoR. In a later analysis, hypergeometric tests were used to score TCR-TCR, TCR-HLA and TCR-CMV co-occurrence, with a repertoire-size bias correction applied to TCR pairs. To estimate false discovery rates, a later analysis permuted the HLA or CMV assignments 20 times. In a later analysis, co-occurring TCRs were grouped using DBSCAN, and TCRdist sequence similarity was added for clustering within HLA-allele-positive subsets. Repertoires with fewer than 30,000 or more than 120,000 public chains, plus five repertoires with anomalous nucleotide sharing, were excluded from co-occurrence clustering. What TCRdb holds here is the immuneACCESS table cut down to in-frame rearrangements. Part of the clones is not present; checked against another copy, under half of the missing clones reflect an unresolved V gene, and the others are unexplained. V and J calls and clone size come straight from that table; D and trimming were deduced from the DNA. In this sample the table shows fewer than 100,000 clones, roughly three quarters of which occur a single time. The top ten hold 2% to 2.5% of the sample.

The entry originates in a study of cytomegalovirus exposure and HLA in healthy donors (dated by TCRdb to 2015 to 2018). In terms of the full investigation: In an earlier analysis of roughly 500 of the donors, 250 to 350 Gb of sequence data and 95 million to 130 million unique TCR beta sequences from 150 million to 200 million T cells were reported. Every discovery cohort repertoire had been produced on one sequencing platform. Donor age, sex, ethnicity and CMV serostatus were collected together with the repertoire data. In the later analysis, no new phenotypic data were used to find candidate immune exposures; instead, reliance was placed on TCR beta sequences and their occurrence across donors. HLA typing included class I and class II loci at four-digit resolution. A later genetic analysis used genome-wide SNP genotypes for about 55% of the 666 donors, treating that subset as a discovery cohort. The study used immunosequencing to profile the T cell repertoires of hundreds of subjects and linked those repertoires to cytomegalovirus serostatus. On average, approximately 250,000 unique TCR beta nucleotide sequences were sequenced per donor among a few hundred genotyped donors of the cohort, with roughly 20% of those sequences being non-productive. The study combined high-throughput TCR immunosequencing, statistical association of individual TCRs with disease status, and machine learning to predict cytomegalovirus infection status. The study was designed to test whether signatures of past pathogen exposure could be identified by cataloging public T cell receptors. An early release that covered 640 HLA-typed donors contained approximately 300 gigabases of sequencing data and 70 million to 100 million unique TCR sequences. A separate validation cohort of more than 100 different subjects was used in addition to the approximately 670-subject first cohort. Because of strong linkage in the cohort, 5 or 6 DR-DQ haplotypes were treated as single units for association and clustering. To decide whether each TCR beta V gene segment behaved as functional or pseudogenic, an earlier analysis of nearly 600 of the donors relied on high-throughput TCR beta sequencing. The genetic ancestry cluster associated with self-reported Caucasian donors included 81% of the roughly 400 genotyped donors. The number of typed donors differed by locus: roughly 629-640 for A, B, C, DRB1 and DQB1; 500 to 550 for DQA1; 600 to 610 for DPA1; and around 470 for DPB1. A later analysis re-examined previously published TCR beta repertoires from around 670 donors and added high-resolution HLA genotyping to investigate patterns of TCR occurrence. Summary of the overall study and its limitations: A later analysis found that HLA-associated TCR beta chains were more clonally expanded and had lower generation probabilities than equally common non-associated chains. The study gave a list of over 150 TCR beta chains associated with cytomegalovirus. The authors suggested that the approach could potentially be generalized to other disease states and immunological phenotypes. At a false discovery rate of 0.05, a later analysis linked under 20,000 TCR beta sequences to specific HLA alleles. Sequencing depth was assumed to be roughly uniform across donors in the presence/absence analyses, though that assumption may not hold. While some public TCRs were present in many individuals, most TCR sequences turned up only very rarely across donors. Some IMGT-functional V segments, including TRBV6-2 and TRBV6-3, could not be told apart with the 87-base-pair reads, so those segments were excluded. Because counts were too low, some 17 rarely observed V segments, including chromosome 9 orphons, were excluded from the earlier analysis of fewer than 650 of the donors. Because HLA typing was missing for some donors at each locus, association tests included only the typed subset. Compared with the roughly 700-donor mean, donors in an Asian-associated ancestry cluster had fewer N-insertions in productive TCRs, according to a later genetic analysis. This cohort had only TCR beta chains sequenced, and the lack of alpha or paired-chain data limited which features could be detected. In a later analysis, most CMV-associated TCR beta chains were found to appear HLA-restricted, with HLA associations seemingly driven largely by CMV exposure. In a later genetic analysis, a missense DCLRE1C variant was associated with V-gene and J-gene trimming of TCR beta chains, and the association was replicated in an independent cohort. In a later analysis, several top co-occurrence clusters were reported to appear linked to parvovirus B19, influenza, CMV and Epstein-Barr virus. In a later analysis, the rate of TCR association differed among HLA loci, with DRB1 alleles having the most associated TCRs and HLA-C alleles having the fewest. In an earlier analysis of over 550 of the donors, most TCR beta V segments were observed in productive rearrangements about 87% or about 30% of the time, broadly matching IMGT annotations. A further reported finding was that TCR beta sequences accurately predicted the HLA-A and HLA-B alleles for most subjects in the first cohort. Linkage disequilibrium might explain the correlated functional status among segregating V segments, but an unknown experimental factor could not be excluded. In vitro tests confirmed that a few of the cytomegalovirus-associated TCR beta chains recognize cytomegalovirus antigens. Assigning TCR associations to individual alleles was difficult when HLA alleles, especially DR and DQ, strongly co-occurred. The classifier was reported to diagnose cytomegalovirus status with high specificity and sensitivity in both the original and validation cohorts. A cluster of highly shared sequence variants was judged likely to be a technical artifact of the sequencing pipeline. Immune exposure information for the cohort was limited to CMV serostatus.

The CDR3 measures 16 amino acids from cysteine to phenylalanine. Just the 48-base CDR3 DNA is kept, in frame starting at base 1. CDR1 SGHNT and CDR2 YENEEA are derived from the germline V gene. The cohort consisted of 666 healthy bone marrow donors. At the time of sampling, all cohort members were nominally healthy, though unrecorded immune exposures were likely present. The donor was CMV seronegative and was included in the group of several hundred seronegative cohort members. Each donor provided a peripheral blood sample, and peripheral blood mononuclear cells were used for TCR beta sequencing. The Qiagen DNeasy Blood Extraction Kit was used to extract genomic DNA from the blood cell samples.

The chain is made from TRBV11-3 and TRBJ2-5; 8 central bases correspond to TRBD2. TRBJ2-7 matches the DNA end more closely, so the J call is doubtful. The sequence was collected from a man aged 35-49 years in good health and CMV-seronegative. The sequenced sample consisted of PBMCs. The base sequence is TGTGCCAGCAGCCCCGGTAAAGTAGCGGGATTTGGCGAGCAGTACTTC. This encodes CASSPGKVAGFGEQYF.